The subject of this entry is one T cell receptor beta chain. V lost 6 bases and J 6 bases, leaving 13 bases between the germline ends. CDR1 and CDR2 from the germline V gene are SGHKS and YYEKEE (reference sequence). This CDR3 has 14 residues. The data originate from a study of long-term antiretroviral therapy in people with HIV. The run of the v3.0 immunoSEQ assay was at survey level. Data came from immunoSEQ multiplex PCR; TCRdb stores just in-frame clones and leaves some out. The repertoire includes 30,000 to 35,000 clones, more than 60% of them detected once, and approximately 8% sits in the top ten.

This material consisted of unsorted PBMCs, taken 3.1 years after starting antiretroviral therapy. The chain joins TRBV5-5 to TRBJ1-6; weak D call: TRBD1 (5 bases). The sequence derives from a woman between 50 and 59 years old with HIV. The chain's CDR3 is CASNPGFFNSPLHF. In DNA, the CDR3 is TGTGCCAGCAACCCAGGGTTTTTTAATTCACCCCTCCACTTT.